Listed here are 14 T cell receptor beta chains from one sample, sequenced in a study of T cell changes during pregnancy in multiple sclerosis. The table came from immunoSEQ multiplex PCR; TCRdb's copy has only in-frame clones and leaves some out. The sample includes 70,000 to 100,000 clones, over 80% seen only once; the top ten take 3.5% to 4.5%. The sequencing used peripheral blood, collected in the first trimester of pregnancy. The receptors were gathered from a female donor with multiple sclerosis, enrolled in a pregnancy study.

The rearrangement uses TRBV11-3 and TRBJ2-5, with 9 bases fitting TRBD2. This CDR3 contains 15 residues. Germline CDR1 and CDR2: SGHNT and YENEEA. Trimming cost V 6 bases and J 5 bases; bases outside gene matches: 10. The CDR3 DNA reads TGTGCCAGCAGTAAGACAGCGGGGGGCATGGAGACCCAGTACTTC. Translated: CASSKTAGGMETQYF.

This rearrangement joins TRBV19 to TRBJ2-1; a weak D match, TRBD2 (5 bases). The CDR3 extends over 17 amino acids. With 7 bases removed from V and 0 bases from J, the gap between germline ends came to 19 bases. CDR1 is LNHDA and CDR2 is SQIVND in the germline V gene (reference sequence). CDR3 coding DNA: TGTGCCAGTACCCCTTTAACCGGACTCACCTCCTACAATGAGCAGTTCTTC. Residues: CASTPLTGLTSYNEQFF. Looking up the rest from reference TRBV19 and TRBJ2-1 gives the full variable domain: DGGITQSPKYLFRKEGQNVTLSCEQNLNHDAMYWYRQDPGQGLRLIYYSQIVNDFQKGDIAEGYSVSREKKESFPLTVTSAQKNPTAFYLCASTPLTGLTSYNEQFFGPGTRLTVL.

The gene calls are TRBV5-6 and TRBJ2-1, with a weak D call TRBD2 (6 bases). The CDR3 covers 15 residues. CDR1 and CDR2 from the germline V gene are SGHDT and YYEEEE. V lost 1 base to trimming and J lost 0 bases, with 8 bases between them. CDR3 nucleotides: TGTGCCAGCAGCTTGAGGGGAGGCTCCTACAATGAGCAGTTCTTC. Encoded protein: CASSLRGGSYNEQFF.

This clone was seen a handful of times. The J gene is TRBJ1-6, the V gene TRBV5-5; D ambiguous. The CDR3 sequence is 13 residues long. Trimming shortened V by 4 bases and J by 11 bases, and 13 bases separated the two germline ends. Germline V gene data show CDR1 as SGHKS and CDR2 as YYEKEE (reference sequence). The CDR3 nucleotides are TGTGCCAGCAGCACCCGACGCAGCGCACCCCTCCACTTT. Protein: CASSTRRSAPLHF. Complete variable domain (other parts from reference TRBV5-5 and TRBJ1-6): DAGVTQSPTHLIKTRGQQVTLRCSPISGHKSVSWYQQVLGQGPQFIFQYYEKEERGRGNFPDRFSARQFPNYSSELNVNALLLGDSALYLCASSTRRSAPLHFGNGTRLTVT.

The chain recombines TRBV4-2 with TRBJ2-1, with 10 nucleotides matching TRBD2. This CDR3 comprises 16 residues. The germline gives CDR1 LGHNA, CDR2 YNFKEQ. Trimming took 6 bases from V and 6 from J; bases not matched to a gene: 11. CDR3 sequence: CASRLGLAGVFNEQFF. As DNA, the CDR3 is TGTGCCAGCAGACTCGGGCTAGCGGGGGTTTTCAATGAGCAGTTCTTC.

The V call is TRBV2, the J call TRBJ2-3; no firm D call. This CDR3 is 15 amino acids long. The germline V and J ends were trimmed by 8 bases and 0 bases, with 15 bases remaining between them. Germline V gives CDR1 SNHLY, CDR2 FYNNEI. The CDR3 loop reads CASQRRSTSTDTQYF. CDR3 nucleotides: TGTGCCAGCCAGCGCCGGAGCACCAGCACAGATACGCAGTATTTT.

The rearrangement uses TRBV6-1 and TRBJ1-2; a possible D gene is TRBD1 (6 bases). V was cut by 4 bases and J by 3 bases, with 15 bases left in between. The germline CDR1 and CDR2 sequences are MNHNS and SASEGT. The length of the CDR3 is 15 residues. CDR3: CASSGKYRDHYGYTF. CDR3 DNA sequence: TGTGCCAGCAGTGGCAAATACAGGGATCACTATGGCTACACCTTC.

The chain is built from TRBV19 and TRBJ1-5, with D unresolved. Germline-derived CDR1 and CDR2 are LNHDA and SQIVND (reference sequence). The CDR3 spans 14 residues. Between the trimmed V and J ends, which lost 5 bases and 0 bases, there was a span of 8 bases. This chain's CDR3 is CASSPRGSNQPQHF. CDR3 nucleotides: TGTGCCAGTAGTCCCCGGGGTAGCAATCAGCCCCAGCATTTT.

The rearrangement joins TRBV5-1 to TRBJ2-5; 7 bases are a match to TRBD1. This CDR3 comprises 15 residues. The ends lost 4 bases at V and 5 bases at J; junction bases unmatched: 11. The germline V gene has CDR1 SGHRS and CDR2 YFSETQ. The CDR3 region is CASSTATTGIETQYF. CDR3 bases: TGCGCCAGCAGCACCGCCACGACAGGGATCGAGACCCAGTACTTC.

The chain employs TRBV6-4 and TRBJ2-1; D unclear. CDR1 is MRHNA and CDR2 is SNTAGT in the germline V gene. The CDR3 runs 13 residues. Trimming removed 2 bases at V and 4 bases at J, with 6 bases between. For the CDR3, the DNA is TGTGCCAGCAGTGACGACTTGTACAATGAGCAGTTCTTC. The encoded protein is CASSDDLYNEQFF.

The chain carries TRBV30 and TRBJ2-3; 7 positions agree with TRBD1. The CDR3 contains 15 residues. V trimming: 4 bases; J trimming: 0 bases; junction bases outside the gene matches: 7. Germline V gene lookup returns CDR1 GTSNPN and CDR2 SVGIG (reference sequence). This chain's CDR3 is CAWKPGQPSTDTQYF. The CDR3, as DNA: TGTGCCTGGAAACCGGGACAGCCTAGCACAGATACGCAGTATTTT. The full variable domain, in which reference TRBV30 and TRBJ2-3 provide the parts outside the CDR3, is SQTIHQWPATLVQPVGSPLSLECTVEGTSNPNLYWYRQAAGRGLQLLFYSVGIGQISSEVPQNLSASRPQDRQFILSSKKLLLSDSGFYLCAWKPGQPSTDTQYFGPGTRLTVL.

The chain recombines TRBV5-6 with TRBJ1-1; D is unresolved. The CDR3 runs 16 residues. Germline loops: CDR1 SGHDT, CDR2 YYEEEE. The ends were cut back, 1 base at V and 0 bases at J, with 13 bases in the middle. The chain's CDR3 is CASSLFGNRMNTEAFF. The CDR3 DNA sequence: TGTGCCAGCAGCTTGTTCGGGAATCGCATGAACACTGAAGCTTTCTTT.

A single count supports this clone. This chain's CDR3 is CASTPAPTGGDEQFF. The CDR3 region has the DNA TGTGCCAGCACACCGGCCCCTACGGGGGGCGATGAGCAGTTCTTC. The chain uses TRBV7-9 and TRBJ2-1; maybe TRBD2 (7 bases). Per the germline V gene, CDR1 is SEHNR and CDR2 is FQNEAQ (reference sequence). V was pared by 7 bases and J by 8 bases, with 21 bases between. This CDR3 has 15 residues. Drawing the rest from reference TRBV7-9 and TRBJ2-1, the complete variable domain is DTGVSQNPRHKITKRGQNVTFRCDPISEHNRLYWYRQTLGQGPEFLTYFQNEAQLEKSRLLSDRFSAERPKGSFSTLEIQRTEQGDSAMYLCASTPAPTGGDEQFFGPGTRLTVL.

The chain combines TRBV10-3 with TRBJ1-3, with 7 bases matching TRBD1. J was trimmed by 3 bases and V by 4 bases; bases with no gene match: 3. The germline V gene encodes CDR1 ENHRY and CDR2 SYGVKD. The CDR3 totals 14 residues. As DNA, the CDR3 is TGTGCCATCAGTGCTAACAGGGGTGGAAACACCATATATTTT. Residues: CAISANRGGNTIYF.